The rows below give T cell receptor beta chains drawn from one sample of a study of OX40 agonist ivuxolimab in advanced cancers. The data were produced by immunoSEQ multiplex PCR, yet TCRdb's version contains in-frame clones alone and is incomplete. The repertoire has about 66,000 clones, about 81% of them found once; the top ten carry around 5%. Sequencing was performed on CD4+ or CD8+ T cells sorted from blood, taken in a trial of the OX40 agonist ivuxolimab. These receptor sequences come from an adult with an advanced solid tumor such as melanoma, head and neck, liver or kidney cancer. Both conserved end residues are trimmed from each CDR3. Each record gives: V gene, J gene, CDR3 protein.

TRBV7-2	TRBJ2-7	ASSLGPGDEQY
TRBV5-1	TRBJ2-1	ASSLEGGGARNEQF
TRBV5-5	TRBJ2-1	ASSLGLAGYNEQF
TRBV6-1	TRBJ1-2	ASSPRNYGYT
TRBV9	TRBJ1-5	ASSAASGSNQPQH
TRBV28	TRBJ1-4	ATTQGAFEKLF
TRBV19	TRBJ2-7	ASSGGRMSEQY
TRBV7-9	TRBJ2-7	ASSQVVGVISLEQY
TRBV10-1	TRBJ2-5	ASSQGQAGETQY
TRBV6-5	TRBJ1-1	ASSRTGGGTEAF
TRBV6-5	TRBJ2-2	ASSDSGLSTGELF
TRBV9	TRBJ2-1	ASSVRDELYNEQF
TRBV7-3	TRBJ1-2	ASSFDGDYGYT
TRBV7-2	TRBJ2-1	ASSLGQISYNEQF
TRBV5-1	TRBJ2-4	ASAAGGSVGAIQY
TRBV11-1	TRBJ1-1	ASSFNQGWTEAF
TRBV2	TRBJ1-1	ASSEVRGREAEAF